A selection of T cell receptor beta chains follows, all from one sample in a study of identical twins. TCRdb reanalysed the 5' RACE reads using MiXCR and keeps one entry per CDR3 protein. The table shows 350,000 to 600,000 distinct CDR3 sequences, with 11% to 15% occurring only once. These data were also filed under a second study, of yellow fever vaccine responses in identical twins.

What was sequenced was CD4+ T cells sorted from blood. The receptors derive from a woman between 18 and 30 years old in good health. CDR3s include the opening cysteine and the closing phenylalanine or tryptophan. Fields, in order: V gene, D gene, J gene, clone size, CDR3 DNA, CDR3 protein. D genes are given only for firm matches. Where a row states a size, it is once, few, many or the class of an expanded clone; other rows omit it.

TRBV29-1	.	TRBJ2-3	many	TGCAGCGTCCTCGGACCCGGGCAGACGCAGTATTTT	CSVLGPGQTQYF
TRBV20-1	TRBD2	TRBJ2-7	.	TGCAGTGCTGGTCAAGCGGGGCGCTCCTACGAGCAGTACTTC	CSAGQAGRSYEQYF
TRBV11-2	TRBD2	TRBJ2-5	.	TGTGCCAGCAGCCCCAGAGCCCTAGCGGGGGGAGGAGAGACCCAGTACTTC	CASSPRALAGGGETQYF
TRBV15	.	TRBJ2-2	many	TGTGCCACCAGCAGGACAGCGACGAACACCGGGGAGCTGTTTTTT	CATSRTATNTGELFF
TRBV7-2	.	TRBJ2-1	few	TGTGCCAGCAGGCGAGGGGGACTCCACTACAATGAGCAGTCCTTC	CASRRGGLHYNEQSF
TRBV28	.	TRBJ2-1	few	TGTGCCAGCAGTCATCGAACTAGAGGGCAATACAATGAGCAGTTCTTC	CASSHRTRGQYNEQFF
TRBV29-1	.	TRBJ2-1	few	TGCAGCGGGAGGAGCTCCTACAATGAGCAGTTCTTC	CSGRSSYNEQFF
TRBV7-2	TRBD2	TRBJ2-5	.	TGTGCCAGCAGCCCTCGGGGGGGTGAAGAGACCCAGTACTTC	CASSPRGGEETQYF
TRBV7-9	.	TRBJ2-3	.	TGTGCCAGCAGCTTAGGTTTGGGGGCAACAGATACGCAGTATTTT	CASSLGLGATDTQYF
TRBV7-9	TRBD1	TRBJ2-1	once	TGTGCCAGCACCAGACAGGGGGCGGTTGAGCAGTTCTTC	CASTRQGAVEQFF
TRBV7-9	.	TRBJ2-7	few	TGTGCCAGCAGCGCCCAAGGGGCAGGGGGGGCCTACGAGCAGTACTTC	CASSAQGAGGAYEQYF
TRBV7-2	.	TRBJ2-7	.	TGTGCCAGCAGCCGTGAGGCCGGGGGCGGCGAGCAGTACTTC	CASSREAGGGEQYF
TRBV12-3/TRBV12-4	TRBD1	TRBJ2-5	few	TGTGCCAGCAGTTTAGCGAAAGACAGGGAAGAGACCCAGTACTTC	CASSLAKDREETQYF
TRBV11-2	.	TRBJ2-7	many	TGTGCCAGCAGCTTAGTGGGTAGCCGAGCCTACGAGCAGTACTTC	CASSLVGSRAYEQYF
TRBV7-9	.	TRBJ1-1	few	TGTGCCAGCAGCCGCGCCGGAACTGAAGCTTTCTTT	CASSRAGTEAFF
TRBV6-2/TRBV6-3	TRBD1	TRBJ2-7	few	TGTGCCAGCAGTTACCGAGGGGGCCTCCACGAGCAGTACTTC	CASSYRGGLHEQYF
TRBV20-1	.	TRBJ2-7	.	TGCAGTGCTAGAGGCTCATCCGGCAGGGGAGTGCAGTACTTC	CSARGSSGRGVQYF
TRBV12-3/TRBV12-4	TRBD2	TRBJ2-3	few	TGTGCCAGCAGCCCGGGCCGAGGGCGGGGGGCCGGGGATACGCAGTATTTT	CASSPGRGRGAGDTQYF
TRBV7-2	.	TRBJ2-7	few	TGTGCCAGCAGCGAGCGAAAAGGGCCAGGGGATGAGCAGTACTTC	CASSERKGPGDEQYF
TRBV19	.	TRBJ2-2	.	TGTGCCAGTCGAAAGGCGCTCAACACCGGGGAGCTGTTTTTT	CASRKALNTGELFF
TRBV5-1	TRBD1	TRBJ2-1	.	TGCGCCAGCAGCGGAGTTAGGACAGGGAACAATGAGCAGTTCTTC	CASSGVRTGNNEQFF
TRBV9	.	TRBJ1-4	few	TGTGCCAGCAGCGAGGGACTGTTTTTT	CASSEGLFF
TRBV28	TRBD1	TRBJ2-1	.	TGTGCCAGCAGTCCCCGTAGGACAGGGGTAGGCGGGACCCCTCTCTACAATGAGCAGTTCTTC	CASSPRRTGVGGTPLYNEQFF
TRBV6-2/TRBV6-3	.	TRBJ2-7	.	TGTGCCAGCAGTTACGTCTGGCGGGGCCCCTACGAGCAGTACTTC	CASSYVWRGPYEQYF
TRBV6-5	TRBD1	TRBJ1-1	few	TGTGCCAGCAGTTATCAAGGACAGGCAGATAGTGAAGCTTTCTTT	CASSYQGQADSEAFF
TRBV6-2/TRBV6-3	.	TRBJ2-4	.	TGTGCCAGCACAACAGGGCTAGCCGAGAAGCTAGCCAAAAACATTCAGTACTTC	CASTTGLAEKLAKNIQYF
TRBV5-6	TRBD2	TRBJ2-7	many	TGTGCCAGCAGCTTCGCGACTAGCGGACTCTACGAGCAGTACTTC	CASSFATSGLYEQYF
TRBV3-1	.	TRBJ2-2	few	TGTGCCAGCAGCCATTTACAGGGTTCTGGGGAGCTGTTTTTT	CASSHLQGSGELFF
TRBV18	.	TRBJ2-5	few	TGTGCCAGCTCACCCGCAGGGGTCCAAGAGACCCAGTACTTC	CASSPAGVQETQYF
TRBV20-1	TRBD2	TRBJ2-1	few	TGCAGTGCTAGTTTGCTAGCGGGAGAGGGCGAGCAGTTCTTC	CSASLLAGEGEQFF
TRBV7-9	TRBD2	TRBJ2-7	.	TGTGCCAGCAGCTCCCGGGGGGAATACGAGCAGTACTTC	CASSSRGEYEQYF
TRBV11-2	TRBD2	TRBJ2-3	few	TGTGCCAGCAGCTTAGTACCCCTCCGGTTTCGGGCGATGGGGGGGACAGATACGCAGTATTTT	CASSLVPLRFRAMGGTDTQYF
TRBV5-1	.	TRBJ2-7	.	TGCACCAGCAGCCCCCGGGACGGATTCTACGAGCAGTACTTC	CTSSPRDGFYEQYF
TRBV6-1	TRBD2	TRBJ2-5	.	TGTGCCAGCAGGGCACTAGCGGGGCAGGAGACCCAGTACTTC	CASRALAGQETQYF
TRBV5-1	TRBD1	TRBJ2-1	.	TGCGCCAGCAGCTTGGATCCCCCGGGGACAGGGGGACATGAGCAGTTCTTC	CASSLDPPGTGGHEQFF
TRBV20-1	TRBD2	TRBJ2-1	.	TGCAGTGCCGCAGTAGCGGGGGGTCGGCGTGAGCAGTTCTTC	CSAAVAGGRREQFF
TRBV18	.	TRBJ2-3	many	TGTGCCAGCTCACTTTCGCTAACCAGCAGAGATACGCAGTATTTT	CASSLSLTSRDTQYF
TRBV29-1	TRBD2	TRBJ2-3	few	TGCAGCGCTCGACGGCTAGCGGGAGAGGGGACAGATACGCAGTATTTT	CSARRLAGEGTDTQYF
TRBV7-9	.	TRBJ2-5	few	TGTGCCAGCAGCCTTACCGCGGGAAAGGGACGAGAGACCCAGTACTTC	CASSLTAGKGRETQYF
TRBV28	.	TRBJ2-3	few	TGTGCCAGCACCACAGGGTCTATTGCAGATACGCAGTATTTT	CASTTGSIADTQYF
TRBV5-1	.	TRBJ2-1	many	TGCGCCAGCAGCTCCACAGGGAACAATGAGCAGTTCTTC	CASSSTGNNEQFF
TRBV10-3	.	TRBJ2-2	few	TGTGCCACCCAGGCTGGGCAGGGGGGTCACGGGGAGCTGTTTTTT	CATQAGQGGHGELFF
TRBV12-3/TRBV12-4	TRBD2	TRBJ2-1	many	TGTGCCAGCAGCCACTCCCAGGGGCTAGCGGGAAATGAGCAGTTCTTC	CASSHSQGLAGNEQFF
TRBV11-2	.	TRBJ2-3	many	TGTGCCAGCAGCTTAAAGGGCGGAGATACGCAGTATTTT	CASSLKGGDTQYF
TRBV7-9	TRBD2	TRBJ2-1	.	TGTGCCAGCAGCCAACTCGGGCTAGCGGGAGCCAATGAGCAGTTCTTC	CASSQLGLAGANEQFF
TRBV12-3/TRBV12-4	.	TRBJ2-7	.	TGTGCCAGCAGTTTTGTACGGTACGAGCAGTACTTC	CASSFVRYEQYF
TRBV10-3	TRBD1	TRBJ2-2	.	TGTGCCATCCGCCGGGACAGTCCTACCGGGGAGCTGTTTTTT	CAIRRDSPTGELFF
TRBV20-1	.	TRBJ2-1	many	TGCAGTGCTAGCAGGCCGGCTGGGGTCTACAATGAGCAGTTCTTC	CSASRPAGVYNEQFF
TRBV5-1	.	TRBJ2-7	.	TGCGCCAGCAGCTTGGCCTACCCTACCCTAGACAGATCCTACGAGCAGTACTTC	CASSLAYPTLDRSYEQYF
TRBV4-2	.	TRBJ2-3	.	TGTGCCAGCAGCCCCAATATGGCTAGCACAGATACGCAGTATTTT	CASSPNMASTDTQYF
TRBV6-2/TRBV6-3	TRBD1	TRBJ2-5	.	TGTGCCAGCAGGACAGGGGGCGGACAAGAGACCCAGTACTTC	CASRTGGGQETQYF
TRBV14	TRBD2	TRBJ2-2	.	TGTGCCAGCGCCCCCGCGGCTAGCGGAAAAAAACCCACCGGGGAGCTGTTTTTT	CASAPAASGKKPTGELFF
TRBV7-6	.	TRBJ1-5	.	TGTGCCAGCAGCTTAACAGGGATCGGAGGTCAGCCCCAGCATTTT	CASSLTGIGGQPQHF
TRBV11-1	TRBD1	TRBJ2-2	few	TGTGCCAGCAGGGGACAGGGGGCAATCATGGCCGGGGAGCTGTTTTTT	CASRGQGAIMAGELFF
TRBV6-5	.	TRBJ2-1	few	TGTGCCAGCAGTTACGGGGGGGCAGGAGTTTCCTACAATGAGCAGTTCTTC	CASSYGGAGVSYNEQFF